Listed below are T cell receptor beta chains from one sample, sequenced in a study of a mutant IDH1 vaccine in newly diagnosed glioma. No antigen is known for these receptors. Data came from immunoSEQ multiplex PCR; TCRdb stores just in-frame clones and leaves some out. The data show 41,000 or so clones, over 70% seen once. The sequences come from PBMCs, collected from a glioma patient whose treatment included an IDH1 peptide vaccine. Receptors originate from a woman between 35 and 50 years old with glioma. Some clones in this sample may be carry-over from other donors' samples. CDR3s include the opening cysteine and the closing phenylalanine or tryptophan. A D gene is named only where the DNA matches it firmly. Rows may omit the clone size; those that give it use once, few, many or a size class.

>once|TRBD2|TRBV7-9|TRBJ2-1
CASSPMTSRFGNEQFF
TGTGCCAGCAGCCCGATGACTAGCAGGTTTGGCAATGAGCAGTTCTTC
>few|NA|TRBV6-5|TRBJ2-7
CASSWGLTYEQYF
TGTGCCAGCAGTTGGGGCCTTACCTACGAGCAGTACTTC
>few|NA|TRBV6-5|TRBJ1-1
CASSLTRQLNTEAFF
TGTGCCAGCAGCCTAACGAGACAGTTGAACACTGAAGCTTTCTTT
>few|TRBD1|TRBV5-1|TRBJ1-6
CASSSGTATYNSPLHF
TGCGCCAGCAGCAGCGGGACAGCGACCTATAATTCACCCCTCCACTTT
>few|NA|TRBV10-3|TRBJ2-3
CAIKGAFSTDTQYF
TGTGCCATCAAGGGAGCGTTTAGCACAGATACGCAGTATTTT
>NA|NA|TRBV9|TRBJ1-6
CASSETDSTYNSPLHF
TGTGCCAGCAGCGAGACGGATTCCACCTATAATTCACCCCTCCACTTT
>once|NA|TRBV30|TRBJ1-5
CAWSTGTGPQHF
TGTGCCTGGAGTACAGGGACCGGGCCCCAGCATTTT
>NA|NA|TRBV7-8|TRBJ2-6
CASSLGSGASGANVLTF
TGTGCCAGCAGCTTAGGAAGTGGGGCCTCTGGGGCCAACGTCCTGACTTTC
>few|NA|TRBV18|TRBJ2-1
CASSPPITDEQFF
TGTGCCAGCTCACCACCGATTACAGATGAGCAGTTCTTC
>NA|NA|TRBV16|TRBJ1-5
CASSQLRQPQHF
TGTGCCAGCAGCCAACTCCGGCAGCCCCAGCATTTT
>NA|NA|TRBV19|TRBJ2-7
CASSIVGSPGAYEQYF
TGTGCCAGTAGTATAGTCGGCAGCCCTGGGGCCTACGAGCAGTACTTC
>medium-sized|TRBD2|TRBV6-6|TRBJ2-2
CASRGLAGVPGELFF
TGTGCCAGCAGGGGACTAGCGGGAGTCCCCGGGGAGCTGTTTTTT
>NA|NA|TRBV5-1|TRBJ1-2
CASSLEPGQNYGYTF
TGCGCCAGCAGCTTGGAGCCAGGGCAGAACTATGGCTACACCTTC
>NA|NA|TRBV5-1|TRBJ2-2
CASTPEGHWTGELFF
TGCGCCAGCACTCCTGAGGGGCATTGGACCGGGGAGCTGTTTTTT
>NA|TRBD1|TRBV19|TRBJ1-5
CASQGTVNQPQHF
TGTGCCAGCCAGGGGACAGTCAATCAGCCCCAGCATTTT
>NA|TRBD1|TRBV5-1|TRBJ1-2
CASSFRQGDGYTF
TGCGCCAGCAGCTTCCGACAGGGGGATGGCTACACCTTC
>NA|NA|TRBV7-8|TRBJ1-4
CASSPREGYEKLFF
TGTGCCAGCAGTCCCCGGGAGGGTTATGAAAAACTGTTTTTT
>NA|NA|TRBV11-3|TRBJ2-7
CASSFPFREQYF
TGTGCCAGCAGCTTTCCTTTTCGGGAGCAGTACTTC
>NA|TRBD2|TRBV4-3|TRBJ2-3
CASSPGTSGDDTDTQYF
TGCGCCAGCAGCCCGGGGACTAGCGGGGATGACACAGATACGCAGTATTTT
>NA|NA|TRBV7-8|TRBJ2-3
CASSWNLGPDTQYF
TGTGCCAGCAGCTGGAATTTAGGCCCAGATACGCAGTATTTT
>NA|TRBD1|TRBV7-2|TRBJ1-5
CASSYTRDRGYQPQHF
TGTGCCAGCAGTTATACCCGGGACAGGGGCTATCAGCCCCAGCATTTT
>NA|TRBD1|TRBV27|TRBJ2-1
CASSLRTGDYNEQFF
TGTGCCAGCAGTTTGAGGACAGGGGACTACAATGAGCAGTTCTTC
>NA|NA|TRBV4-2|TRBJ2-7
CASSQEEGSSYEQYF
TGTGCCAGCAGCCAAGAGGAGGGGAGCTCCTACGAGCAGTACTTC
>NA|NA|TRBV27|TRBJ1-2
CASSLNRAAGYTF
TGTGCCAGCAGTTTAAACAGGGCCGCCGGCTACACCTTC
>once|TRBD2|TRBV15|TRBJ2-7
CATSREAAGANEQYF
TGTGCCACCAGCAGAGAGGCGGCGGGAGCAAACGAGCAGTACTTC
>NA|NA|TRBV5-1|TRBJ1-1
CASTDGTEAFF
TGCGCCAGTACCGACGGCACTGAAGCTTTCTTT
>NA|TRBD1|TRBV7-9|TRBJ2-4
CASSPRTGSKNIQYF
TGTGCCAGCAGCCCAAGGACAGGCTCCAAAAACATTCAGTACTTC
>once|NA|TRBV9|TRBJ1-3
CASSVGSADTIYF
TGTGCCAGCAGCGTAGGGTCGGCGGACACCATATATTTT
>NA|NA|TRBV9|TRBJ1-1
CASSVSLMNTEAFF
TGTGCCAGCAGCGTATCGCTCATGAACACTGAAGCTTTCTTT
>NA|TRBD1|TRBV9|TRBJ1-4
CASSVGQGNEKLFF
TGTGCCAGCAGCGTAGGACAGGGTAATGAAAAACTGTTTTTT
>NA|NA|TRBV15|TRBJ2-7
CATSRGRTLGSYEQYF
TGTGCCACCAGCAGAGGGAGGACATTGGGCTCCTACGAGCAGTACTTC